The 3 T cell receptor beta chains in this list originate from one sample, sequenced in a study of shared T cell receptors in the human thymus. Sequenced by immunoSEQ multiplex PCR; TCRdb stores in-frame clones only, minus some. The table includes hundreds of thousands of clones, over 75% detected once. Separately, the same data were catalogued under a study of human thymus T cells.

Sample: thymocytes. The receptors here all came from a girl under three years old with a congenital heart defect.

The V and J genes are TRBV20-1 and TRBJ2-7; a weak D match, TRBD1 (6 bases). This CDR3 has 11 amino acids. V was shortened by 6 bases and J by 3 bases, with 9 bases between the two germline ends. Germline V gene lookup returns CDR1 DFQATT and CDR2 SNEGSKA (reference sequence). The CDR3 here is CSAGQSYEQYF. DNA of the CDR3: TGCAGTGCCGGACAGAGCTACGAGCAGTACTTC.

The chain recombines TRBV6-5 with TRBJ1-3, with 7 bases that match TRBD1. Germline CDR1 is MNHEY and CDR2 is SVGAGI. The V gene end was trimmed by 5 bases and the J gene end by 0 bases; junction bases not matched to a gene: 4. The CDR3 is made up of 15 amino acids. CDR3 sequence: CASSPGTASGNTIYF. The CDR3 DNA follows: TGTGCCAGCAGTCCCGGGACAGCCTCTGGAAACACCATATATTTT.

V gene TRBV5-1 combines with J gene TRBJ2-6, with D possibly TRBD1 on 6 matching bases. The CDR3 is 18 amino acids. With 3 bases removed from V and 1 base from J, the gap between germline ends came to 17 bases. Germline CDR1 SGHRS, CDR2 YFSETQ. CDR3 nucleotide sequence: TGCGCCAGCAGCTATCCGACCAAGCAGGGGTCTGGGGCCAACGTCCTGACTTTC. This codes for CASSYPTKQGSGANVLTF.